The 10 T cell receptor beta chains given below trace back to one sample, sequenced in a study of shared T cell receptors in the human thymus. Data came from immunoSEQ multiplex PCR; TCRdb stores just in-frame clones and leaves some out. The table lists 540,000 or so clones, about four fifths of them singletons. The same sample was also studied in work on human thymus T cells.

Sequences were obtained from thymocytes. Receptors were obtained from a boy younger than two with a congenital heart defect.

This clone appeared once. J is TRBJ2-3 and V is TRBV5-1; weak D call: TRBD2 (6 bases). Germline V lookup: CDR1 SGHRS, CDR2 YFSETQ. The CDR3 loop spans 17 amino acids. Deletions cut 3 bases from V and 4 bases from J, with 21 bases between. CDR3 loop: CASSYLGDSRTADTQYF. Here the CDR3 DNA reads TGCGCCAGCAGCTACTTAGGGGACTCCCGGACCGCAGATACGCAGTATTTT.

This chain links TRBV7-9 with TRBJ2-5; weak D call: TRBD1 (7 bases). The CDR3 is 14 amino acids. The germline V gene encodes CDR1 SEHNR and CDR2 FQNEAQ (reference sequence). V dropped 5 bases and J dropped 5 bases, with 15 bases sitting between them. CDR3 protein: CASSITGEAETQYF. CDR3 coding DNA: TGTGCCAGCAGCATTACAGGGGAGGCGGAGACCCAGTACTTC.

The V and J genes are TRBV16 and TRBJ2-7; 12 nucleotides align to TRBD2. The CDR3 totals 17 residues. V lost 4 bases and J lost 3; bases outside the gene matches: 10. From germline, CDR1 is KGHSY and CDR2 FQNENV. CDR3 DNA: TGTGCCAGCAGCCCGCCTACTAGCGGGGGGCACTACTACGAGCAGTACTTC. Amino acid sequence: CASSPPTSGGHYYEQYF.

CDR3 amino acids: CASSPRSAEQFF. The DNA for the CDR3 is TGTGCCAGCAGCCCCCGTAGTGCTGAGCAGTTCTTC. This chain links TRBV7-2 with TRBJ2-1; D is uncertain. The CDR3 has 12 residues. V lost 5 bases and J lost 9, with 11 bases in between. Germline loops: CDR1 SGHTA, CDR2 FQGNSA.

The chain recombines TRBV29-1 with TRBJ2-3; D unresolved. Per germline, CDR1 SQVTM and CDR2 ANQGSEA. V lost 6 bases, J lost 8 bases, and 9 bases lay in between. The CDR3 spans 10 residues. CDR3 nucleotide sequence: TGCAGCGTCTCTATCGGTACGCAGTATTTT. Its protein product is CSVSIGTQYF.

This clone was seen once. CDR3 in amino acids: CASSSSGGAAEAFF. The CDR3, as DNA: TGTGCCAGCAGTTCATCAGGGGGTGCAGCGGAAGCTTTCTTT. The chain links TRBV27 to TRBJ1-1, with 7 positions matching TRBD1. CDR1 is MNHEY, CDR2 SMNVEV, per germline (reference sequence). This CDR3 has 14 amino acids. J gave up 8 bases and V 4 bases, and 10 bases lay outside the gene matches.

This clone was seen just once. The V and J genes are TRBV30 and TRBJ2-1, with TRBD1 matching over 8 bases. V shed 3 bases and J 6 bases; nucleotides not matched to a gene: 10. The CDR3 sequence is 15 residues long. Germline loops: CDR1 GTSNPN, CDR2 SVGIG (reference sequence). In nucleotides, the CDR3 is TGTGCCTGGAGGCACAGGGTTGGACAGGGCAATGAGCAGTTCTTC. Protein sequence: CAWRHRVGQGNEQFF.

The J gene is TRBJ2-4, the V gene TRBV28; a weak D match, TRBD1 (6 bases). This CDR3 comprises 15 residues. Germline V CDR1 and CDR2: MDHEN, SYDVKM. The V and J ends lost 1 base and 4 bases respectively, with 11 bases between them. The CDR3 protein is CASSLFPGQKNIQYF. CDR3 nucleotides: TGTGCCAGCAGTTTATTTCCGGGACAAAAAAACATTCAGTACTTC. The full variable domain, in which reference TRBV28 and TRBJ2-4 provide the parts outside the CDR3, is DVKVTQSSRYLVKRTGEKVFLECVQDMDHENMFWYRQDPGLGLRLIYFSYDVKMKEKGDIPEGYSVSREKKERFSLILESASTNQTSMYLCASSLFPGQKNIQYFGAGTRLSVL.

This rearrangement joins TRBV14 to TRBJ2-5; 7 bases are shared with TRBD1. V was clipped by 3 bases and J by 6 bases; unmatched bases: 7. The germline V gene has CDR1 SGHDN and CDR2 FVKESK. This CDR3 comprises 14 residues. For the CDR3, the DNA is TGTGCCAGCAGCCACCTGACAGGGAAAAAGACCCAGTACTTC. Translated: CASSHLTGKKTQYF. Using reference TRBV14 and TRBJ2-5 for the parts outside the CDR3, the full variable domain is EAGVTQFPSHSVIEKGQTVTLRCDPISGHDNLYWYRRVMGKEIKFLLHFVKESKQDESGMPNNRFLAERTGGTYSTLKVQPAELEDSGVYFCASSHLTGKKTQYFGPGTRLLVL.

This rearrangement joins TRBV11-3 to TRBJ2-2, with 9 positions matching TRBD2. Germline lookup yields CDR1 SGHNT and CDR2 YENEEA. V shed 1 base and J 7 bases; nucleotides not matched to a gene: 10. This CDR3 comprises 17 residues. CDR3 DNA sequence: TGTGCCAGCAGCTTAGCTGGGCAGCGGGGGGCAGTCGGGGAGCTGTTTTTT. This translates into CASSLAGQRGAVGELFF.